This T cell receptor beta chain was observed in a study of OX40 agonist ivuxolimab in advanced cancers. Notes on the research overall: The costimulatory receptor OX40 (CD134) was targeted by ivuxolimab, a fully human IgG2 agonistic monoclonal antibody. Intravenous ivuxolimab was administered to patients every 2 weeks at six dose levels: 0.01, 0.1, 0.3, 1.5, 3 and 10 mg/kg. Among the roughly 52 dose-escalation patients, around 20 had hepatocellular carcinoma, around 15 melanoma, 9 renal cell carcinoma and 9 head and neck cancer. A male proportion of roughly 80% and a mean age of approximately 61 years, ranging from 23 to 79, were recorded for the dose-escalation cohort. Prior anti-PD-1, anti-PD-L1 or anti-CTLA-4 therapy was permitted, and checkpoint inhibitors had been received by roughly 40% of dose-escalation patients. Partial responses occurred in three dose-escalation patients, of whom one had hepatocellular carcinoma and two had cutaneous melanoma. The point of sequencing TCRbeta in the periphery was to test whether ivuxolimab changed TCR sequence diversity and drove clonal T-cell expansion. The paper reports the monotherapy dose-escalation portion (N ≈ 50 patients) of the phase I ivuxolimab trial.

Reading from cysteine to phenylalanine, the CDR3 counts 13 amino acids. The retained sequence is limited to the CDR3, 39 bases, with the frame set at the first base. V sheds 6 bases and J sheds 0 bases, leaving 6 bases between their ends. The germline V gene (reference sequence) provides CDR1 LNHDA and CDR2 SQIVND. Genomic DNA was extracted from sorted cells for sequencing of the TCRbeta CDR3 region. The immunoSEQ Assay was used for sequencing of TCRbeta CDR3 regions. TCRdb took over this immuneACCESS table, retaining in-frame rearrangements with V and J assigned. Such tables are incomplete; in checked studies, under half of the missing clones stem from an unresolved V gene, and the remainder is unexplained. In this sample the table shows 58,000 or so clones, around four fifths of which occur a single time. The ten biggest clones cover about 4.5% of the sample. What the work shows at the level of the full study, not this receptor alone: Low levels of normalized T-cell clonal expansion were also seen in some patients who did not respond. On average, CD8+ T cells showed more expanded clones than CD4+ T cells after ivuxolimab. The antigen specificity of the clonally expanded peripheral T cells was not determined. In the 0.1-3.0 mg/kg groups, partial responders were among the patients with the lowest normalized peripheral clonal expansion, particularly in CD8+ T cells. At doses of 0.1 to 3.0 mg/kg, clonal expansion of both CD4+ and CD8+ blood T cells was observed from baseline to week 6.

The trial excluded patients who had a history of autoimmune disease or were on systemic immunosuppression. In every dose cohort, peripheral blood was drawn for TCR sequencing at baseline, cycle 4 day 1, and cycle 7 day 1. The samples were taken from a phase I, first-in-human, multicenter, open-label dose-escalation trial of ivuxolimab. Adults with locally advanced or metastatic head and neck squamous cell, hepatocellular, melanoma or renal cell carcinoma were enrolled in the trial. Before TCR sequencing, CD4+ and CD8+ T cells were separately sorted from peripheral blood. Comments on this clone: Which antigen it targets is not known. Base qualities are not provided; no much larger clone lies one nucleotide away.

Here the sequenced sample was CD4+ or CD8+ T cells sorted from blood, taken in a trial of the OX40 agonist ivuxolimab. This clonotype was obtained from an adult with an advanced solid tumor such as melanoma, head and neck, liver or kidney cancer. The chain uses TRBV19 and TRBJ2-4; the D gene is not confidently resolved. The CDR3 protein sequence reads: CASRDLAKNIQYF. The DNA sequence is given as TGTGCCAGTAGAGACCTAGCCAAAAACATTCAGTACTTC.